The 19 T cell receptor beta chains in this list originate from one sample, sequenced in a study of control samples from healthy donors and cancer patients. Repertoires were generated with immunoSEQ multiplex PCR, while TCRdb's copy carries only in-frame clones and drops some. There are 150,000 or so clones in the sample; 94% occur only once, and 5.5% to 6% lies in the top ten. Sequencing used blood. These receptors all come from a middle-aged man in good health.

This sequence joins TRBV4-1 and TRBJ2-3; D is undetermined. The CDR3 is made up of 16 amino acids. In germline, CDR1 is MGHRA, CDR2 YSYEKL. V was trimmed by 4 bases and J by 4 bases, leaving 18 bases between them. CDR3 sequence: CASSPLGGISSDTQYF. CDR3 in DNA: TGCGCCAGCAGCCCGCTGGGCGGTATAAGTTCAGATACGCAGTATTTT.

The chain employs TRBV4-1 and TRBJ1-5; D possibly corresponds to TRBD1 (6 bases). V lost 2 bases and J lost 2, with 22 bases in between. The CDR3 runs 19 residues. The germline V gene has CDR1 MGHRA and CDR2 YSYEKL. The CDR3 is CASSQNPSTGNGRNQPQHF. The CDR3 nucleotides are TGCGCCAGCAGCCAAAACCCATCTACAGGGAACGGGCGCAATCAGCCCCAGCATTTT.

This clone was observed a few times. V usage is TRBV29-1 and J usage is TRBJ1-2; the D gene is possibly TRBD1 (5 bases). This CDR3 is built from 13 residues. The V end was cut by 6 bases, the J end by 1 base, with 12 bases between. Germline loops: CDR1 SQVTM, CDR2 ANQGSEA. CDR3 coding DNA: TGCAGCGTACGGACACCACTTAACTATGGCTACACCTTC. Amino acids: CSVRTPLNYGYTF.

V gene TRBV23-1 combines with J gene TRBJ1-2; D unclear. TRBV23-1 is designated an ORF whose function remains uncertain. V was pared by 4 bases and J by 2 bases, with 8 bases between. The CDR3 covers 13 residues. CDR3 DNA: TGCGCCAGCAGTCTGAAAGGGAACTATGGCTACACCTTC. This codes for CASSLKGNYGYTF.

This clone came up a few times. This chain connects TRBV5-1 to TRBJ1-1, with 9 positions matching TRBD1. Germline V lookup: CDR1 SGHRS, CDR2 YFSETQ. V gave up 3 bases and J gave up 4 bases; unmatched junction bases: 7. This CDR3 has 15 residues. In DNA, the CDR3 is TGCGCCAGCAGCTACGGACAGGGGCGAGTCACTGAAGCTTTCTTT. It is translated as CASSYGQGRVTEAFF.

The CDR3 is CASSDSTGPNEQFF. The CDR3 DNA reads TGTGCCAGCAGTGACTCCACCGGGCCCAATGAGCAGTTCTTC. The chain employs TRBV6-4 and TRBJ2-1; D not resolved. CDR3 size: 14 residues. Trimming left V 0 bases short and J 6 bases short, with 9 bases between. The germline V gene encodes CDR1 MRHNA and CDR2 SNTAGT.

The chain employs TRBV7-6 and TRBJ1-1; D is undetermined. There are 18 residues in the CDR3. V was clipped by 2 bases and J by 0 bases, with 19 bases between them. In germline, CDR1 is SGHVS, CDR2 FNYEAQ. CDR3 bases: TGTGCCAGCAGCTTATTAAGTTTTGGGGAGGGTATGAACACTGAAGCTTTCTTT. This gives the protein CASSLLSFGEGMNTEAFF.

This chain links TRBV20-1 with TRBJ1-1; D is ambiguous. Germline values: CDR1 DFQATT, CDR2 SNEGSKA (reference sequence). The CDR3 has 14 residues. Deletions cut 3 bases from V and 0 bases from J, with 11 bases between. CDR3 nucleotides: TGCAGTGCTAGTTGGCCGGGGATGAACACTGAAGCTTTCTTT. Protein: CSASWPGMNTEAFF.

The genes are TRBV3-1 (or the pseudogene TRBV3-2) and TRBJ1-4, with D perhaps matching TRBD1 (5 bases). CDR1 is LGHDT, CDR2 YNNKEL, per germline (reference sequence). This CDR3 comprises 14 residues. The V gene lost 4 bases and the J gene lost 8 bases, with 14 bases spanning the gap. The CDR3 DNA reads as TGTGCCAGCAGCCCCGCAGAGGGACGGGAAAAACTGTTTTTT. It translates to CASSPAEGREKLFF.

The chain is built from TRBV2 and TRBJ2-3; unclear D gene. V lost 7 bases to trimming and J lost 2 bases, with 10 bases between them. Looked up from germline, CDR1 is SNHLY and CDR2 is FYNNEI. CDR3 length equals 13 residues. CDR3 bases: TGTGCCAGCACTCCGGACCTCACAGATACGCAGTATTTT. This codes for CASTPDLTDTQYF.

V and J are TRBV27 and TRBJ2-7; D is perhaps TRBD2 (5 bases). V lost 8 bases, J lost 3 bases, and 14 bases lay in between. The CDR3 loop spans 13 amino acids. Germline CDR1 MNHEY, CDR2 SMNVEV (reference sequence). This CDR3 reads CASRSHAGYEQYF. The CDR3, as DNA: TGTGCCAGCCGTTCGCATGCGGGCTACGAGCAGTACTTC.

This chain connects TRBV19 to TRBJ1-4; perhaps TRBD1 as D (6 bases). CDR3 length equals 13 residues. Germline V gene sequence: CDR1 LNHDA, CDR2 SQIVND (reference sequence). Trimming pared 7 bases from V and 7 bases from J, leaving 13 bases between. DNA of the CDR3: TGTGCCAGTATGGGGGCCTACCCTGAAAAACTGTTTTTT. Protein: CASMGAYPEKLFF.

In this sample, this clone turned up once. The gene calls are TRBV5-4 and TRBJ1-2, with D possibly being TRBD1 (5 bases). From germline, CDR1 is SGHNT and CDR2 YYREEE (reference sequence). The V end lost 4 bases, the J end lost 7 bases, and 17 bases lay between the germline ends. This CDR3 has 14 amino acids. CDR3 region: CASSPAGAGSGYTF. CDR3 DNA: TGTGCCAGCAGCCCCGCGGGAGCAGGGTCTGGCTACACCTTC.

This clone was observed a single time. The chain's CDR3 is CASSPLARGNTEAFF. As DNA, the CDR3 is TGTGCCAGCAGCCCTCTCGCCCGGGGGAACACTGAAGCTTTCTTT. The V call is TRBV7-9, the J call TRBJ1-1; D not resolved. CDR1 is SEHNR and CDR2 is FQNEAQ in the germline V gene (reference sequence). The V end lost 5 bases, the J end lost 1 base, and 14 bases lay between the germline ends. The CDR3 length is 15 residues.

The rearrangement uses TRBV5-1 and TRBJ1-2; a possible D gene is TRBD1 (5 bases). Germline CDR1 reads SGHRS; CDR2 reads YFSETQ. Trimming shortened V by 5 bases and J by 3 bases, and 11 bases separated the two germline ends. The CDR3 is 13 residues long. The CDR3 region is CASSFQGDYGYTF. CDR3 coding DNA: TGCGCCAGCAGTTTCCAGGGTGACTATGGCTACACCTTC.

The count of this clone is one. This sequence joins TRBV27 and TRBJ1-6; TRBD1 agrees at 7 bases. After removal of 4 bases from V and 3 bases from J, the junction contained 3 bases not matched to a gene. The CDR3 is made up of 15 amino acids. Germline lookup yields CDR1 MNHEY and CDR2 SMNVEV (reference sequence). CDR3 DNA: TGTGCCAGCAGTTCACGACAGGGCTATAATTCACCCCTCCACTTT. It yields the protein CASSSRQGYNSPLHF.

This chain joins TRBV24-1 and TRBJ1-2; TRBD1 aligns across 10 bases. The CDR3 loop spans 15 amino acids. Trimming cost V 3 bases and J 8 bases; bases outside gene matches: 8. Germline V gene lookup returns CDR1 KGHDR and CDR2 SFDVKD. The CDR3 reads CATSDPTGGAEGYTF. The CDR3 DNA reads TGTGCCACCAGTGATCCGACAGGGGGCGCGGAGGGCTACACCTTC.

The chain links TRBV30 to TRBJ1-5; D is ambiguous. Germline V gene sequence: CDR1 GTSNPN, CDR2 SVGIG (reference sequence). The CDR3 covers 13 residues. Trimming left V 2 bases short and J 5 bases short, with 10 bases between. CDR3 nucleotides: TGTGCCTGGAGTTTAGCGGATTATCAGCCCCAGCATTTT. Protein: CAWSLADYQPQHF.

This sequence joins TRBV19 and TRBJ2-2; 9 bases are shared with TRBD1. With V trimmed by 4 bases and J by 1 base, 10 bases remained unmatched. In germline, CDR1 is LNHDA, CDR2 SQIVND (reference sequence). CDR3 length: 18 residues. CDR3 DNA sequence: TGTGCCAGTAGTAGCCGGGACAGGGTAGTATGGAACACCGGGGAGCTGTTTTTT. It specifies CASSSRDRVVWNTGELFF.